The 28 T cell receptor beta chains below come from one sample, sequenced in a study of T cells after yellow fever vaccination. TCRdb ran MiXCR on the 5' RACE reads and lists one entry per CDR3 protein. The sample yields a few hundred thousand distinct CDR3 sequences, around a sixth seen once. This specimen was PBMCs, taken before the yellow fever booster vaccination. All receptors derive from a man between 18 and 35 years old who received the YFV17D yellow fever vaccine.

Worth noting for this clonotype: A read error may explain this, as a much larger clone is one base away. The chain combines TRBV29-1 with TRBJ1-1; the D is unclear. V gave up 3 bases and J gave up 5 bases, with 13 bases separating them. The CDR3 covers 13 residues. From germline, CDR1 is SQVTM and CDR2 ANQGSEA. CDR3 region: CSVDWGAGTEAFF. CDR3 sequence (DNA): TGCAGCGTTGACTGGGGAGCGGGGACTGAAGCTTTCTTT.

This clonotype came up a few times. The chain combines TRBV7-2 with TRBJ2-3; possibly TRBD2 for D (6 bases). V was trimmed by 1 base and J by 4 bases, leaving 18 bases between them. CDR3 length equals 17 residues. CDR1 SGHTA and CDR2 FQGNSA come from the germline V gene. The CDR3 spells CASSLVGRGHLADTQYF. DNA of the CDR3: TGTGCCAGCAGCTTAGTTGGGCGGGGTCACCTCGCAGATACGCAGTATTTT.

This clonotype turned up a few times. The genes are TRBV7-8 and TRBJ2-7; D ambiguous. The CDR3 contains 15 residues. Trimming took 5 bases from V and 3 from J, leaving 17 bases between them. The germline gives CDR1 SGHVS, CDR2 FQNEAQ. CDR3 loop: CASSPFTMADYEQYF. CDR3 coding DNA: TGTGCCAGCAGCCCCTTTACGATGGCCGACTACGAGCAGTACTTC.

This clonotype was observed a few times. The chain has TRBV4-2 and TRBJ1-2; D unclear. V was clipped by 0 bases and J by 3 bases, with 8 bases between them. CDR1 and CDR2 (germline): LGHNA, YNFKEQ. The CDR3 is 14 residues long. For the CDR3, the DNA is TGTGCCAGCAGCCAAGATGAAGGAGACTATGGCTACACCTTC. It translates to CASSQDEGDYGYTF.

This clonotype came up a few times. The V gene is TRBV20-1, the J gene TRBJ1-5; D gene unclear. Trimming cost V 0 bases and J 7 bases, with 7 bases left between them. Germline V lookup: CDR1 DFQATT, CDR2 SNEGSKA (reference sequence). This CDR3 is 12 amino acids long. CDR3 residues: CSARDREQPQHF. The CDR3 DNA sequence: TGCAGTGCTAGAGATCGGGAACAGCCCCAGCATTTT.

The table lists this clonotype with a count of one. The J gene is TRBJ2-1, the V gene TRBV7-9; no reliable D call. Germline loops: CDR1 SEHNR, CDR2 FQNEAQ (reference sequence). Trimming shortened V by 8 bases and J by 2 bases, and 10 bases separated the two germline ends. The CDR3 covers 13 residues. The CDR3 coding sequence is TGTGCCAGCCGCCCCCCGACCTACAATGAGCAGTTCTTC. Translating it yields CASRPPTYNEQFF. Full variable domain (missing parts from reference TRBV7-9 and TRBJ2-1): DTGVSQNPRHKITKRGQNVTFRCDPISEHNRLYWYRQTLGQGPEFLTYFQNEAQLEKSRLLSDRFSAERPKGSFSTLEIQRTEQGDSAMYLCASRPPTYNEQFFGPGTRLTVL.

This clonotype was seen only a few times. The chain has TRBV20-1 and TRBJ2-7; weak D call: TRBD1 (5 bases). The V end lost 8 bases, the J end lost 0 bases, and 14 bases lay between the germline ends. Germline V lookup: CDR1 DFQATT, CDR2 SNEGSKA (reference sequence). The CDR3 has 13 amino acids. CDR3 loop: CSTQEPISYEQYF. The DNA of the CDR3 is TGCAGTACACAGGAACCTATCTCCTACGAGCAGTACTTC.

J is TRBJ2-3 and V is TRBV10-3; 10 bases line up with TRBD2. This CDR3 comprises 14 residues. Germline V lookup: CDR1 ENHRY, CDR2 SYGVKD. Trimming cost V 4 bases and J 6 bases; bases outside gene matches: 4. The CDR3 bases are TGTGCCATCAGTGGGCTAGCGGGGGTGGATACGCAGTATTTT. It codes for CAISGLAGVDTQYF.

This chain links TRBV18 with TRBJ1-1; 7 bases line up with TRBD1. Germline V gives CDR1 KGHSH, CDR2 LQKENI. J was trimmed by 0 bases and V by 0 bases; bases with no gene match: 4. This CDR3 region has 16 residues. CDR3 sequence: CASSPPTGFMNTEAFF. The CDR3 DNA is TGTGCCAGCTCACCACCGACAGGGTTTATGAACACTGAAGCTTTCTTT.

The table lists this clonotype with a few counts. This chain joins TRBV4-3 and TRBJ1-2; unclear D gene. Germline-derived CDR1 and CDR2 are LGHNA and YSLEER. Trimming stripped 1 base from V and 4 bases from J, with 10 bases between. The CDR3 is 14 amino acids. In DNA, the CDR3 is TGCGCCAGCAGCCAAGTGAGGCGAATCTATGGCTACACCTTC. As protein: CASSQVRRIYGYTF.

This chain uses TRBV4-1 with TRBJ1-2, with D possibly TRBD1 on 6 matching bases. Looked up from germline, CDR1 is MGHRA and CDR2 is YSYEKL. V was trimmed by 3 bases and J by 8 bases, leaving 22 bases between them. CDR3 length: 16 amino acids. In DNA form, the CDR3 reads TGCGCCAGCAGCCAGAGTCAGCTTTCGGGGGCGGGCGGCTACACCTTC. Translating gives CASSQSQLSGAGGYTF.

This clonotype appeared many times. CDR3 nucleotides: TGTGCCAGCAGTGCATGGGGGGGGTCCCACATATATTTT. Its protein product is CASSAWGGSHIYF. The chain recombines TRBV12-3 or TRBV12-4 with TRBJ1-3; D possibly corresponds to TRBD1 (5 bases). The V and J ends lost 5 bases and 12 bases respectively, with 17 bases between them. There are 13 residues in the CDR3.

V is TRBV18 and J is TRBJ2-5; unclear D gene. V lost 4 bases and J 4 bases, leaving 16 bases between the germline ends. The CDR3 sequence is 15 residues long. The germline CDR1 and CDR2 sequences are KGHSH and LQKENI. The CDR3 here is CASSRWGDVRETQYF. The CDR3 coding sequence is TGTGCCAGCTCACGATGGGGTGACGTGCGAGAGACCCAGTACTTC. The full variable domain, its missing parts supplied by reference TRBV18 and TRBJ2-5, is NAGVMQNPRHLVRRRGQEARLRCSPMKGHSHVYWYRQLPEEGLKFMVYLQKENIIDESGMPKERFSAEFPKEGPSILRIQQVVRGDSAAYFCASSRWGDVRETQYFGPGTRLLVL.

The chain carries TRBV30 and TRBJ1-4; no firm D call. CDR1 is GTSNPN, CDR2 SVGIG, per germline (reference sequence). Trimming left V 3 bases short and J 7 bases short, with 9 bases between. The CDR3 has 12 residues. CDR3 sequence (DNA): TGTGCCTGGAGCCCCGCGGGTGAAAAACTGTTTTTT. Its translation is CAWSPAGEKLFF.

This clonotype was seen more than once but under ten times. This chain connects TRBV4-1 to TRBJ2-7; TRBD1 might be the D (5 bases). Trimming cost V 5 bases and J 7 bases, with 27 bases left between them. This CDR3 is built from 17 residues. CDR1 is MGHRA and CDR2 is YSYEKL in the germline V gene. The CDR3 spells CASSGSFGAGPRREQYF. CDR3 nucleotide sequence: TGCGCCAGCAGCGGGTCCTTTGGGGCTGGCCCTAGGAGAGAGCAGTACTTC.

This clonotype has just a few counts. The chain joins TRBV29-1 to TRBJ2-7, with D perhaps matching TRBD1 or TRBD2 (5 bases each). CDR3 length equals 12 residues. The ends were cut back, 3 bases at V and 6 bases at J, with 12 bases in the middle. CDR1 is SQVTM and CDR2 is ANQGSEA in the germline V gene. As DNA, the CDR3 is TGCAGCGTTGATCGAGGGGTTGGCGAGCAGTACTTC. This sequence encodes CSVDRGVGEQYF.

A few counts support this clonotype. CDR3 bases: TGCAGTGCTAGAGAGACAGGGGCCGCCAACTATGGCTACACCTTC. Protein: CSARETGAANYGYTF. The chain carries TRBV20-1 and TRBJ1-2; 8 nucleotides align to TRBD1. The V segment lost 0 bases and the J segment 2 bases; nucleotides outside the gene matches: 5. CDR1 is DFQATT, CDR2 SNEGSKA, per germline (reference sequence). This CDR3 region has 15 residues.

CDR3 sequence reads: CASSSSGLAGAVYGTDTQYF. The CDR3 DNA reads TGTGCCAGCAGCTCCAGTGGGCTAGCGGGGGCCGTCTACGGGACAGATACGCAGTATTTT. The chain carries TRBV7-8 and TRBJ2-3; 10 nucleotides align to TRBD2. Germline V gene lookup returns CDR1 SGHVS and CDR2 FQNEAQ. The CDR3 sequence is 20 residues long. J lost 3 bases, V lost 4 bases, and 19 bases had no gene match.

DNA for the CDR3: TGCAGCGTTGAGGACAGAGATTTTAATGAGCAGTTCTTC. This gives the protein CSVEDRDFNEQFF. The gene calls are TRBV29-1 and TRBJ2-1, with D perhaps matching TRBD1 (6 bases). V lost 3 bases and J 7 bases, leaving 13 bases between the germline ends. The germline gives CDR1 SQVTM, CDR2 ANQGSEA. The CDR3 is 13 residues long.

The V gene is TRBV4-1, the J gene TRBJ2-3; 10 nucleotides line up with TRBD1. CDR3 length equals 14 residues. V shed 1 base, J shed 7 bases, and the junction held 2 bases outside the gene matches. Germline V lookup: CDR1 MGHRA, CDR2 YSYEKL. CDR3 DNA sequence: TGCGCCAGCAGCCAAGGACAGGGGGCGAATACGCAGTATTTT. It codes for CASSQGQGANTQYF.

The gene calls are TRBV4-3 and TRBJ1-6; D unclear. V lost 3 bases, J lost 10 bases, and 10 bases lay in between. This CDR3 has 13 amino acids. Germline assignment: CDR1 LGHNA and CDR2 YSLEER. The CDR3 region has the DNA TGCGCCAGCAGCCACGACGACGCCTCACCCCTCCACTTT. Translation gives CASSHDDASPLHF.

The table lists this clonotype with a few counts. The rearrangement links TRBV9 to TRBJ2-3; no reliable D call. This CDR3 has 13 residues. Per germline, CDR1 SGDLS and CDR2 YYNGEE. V gave up 3 bases and J gave up 2 bases, with 7 bases separating them. CDR3 amino acids: CASSDRNTDTQYF. In DNA, the CDR3 is TGTGCCAGCAGCGACAGAAACACAGATACGCAGTATTTT.

This clonotype was observed many times. V is TRBV12-3 or TRBV12-4 and J is TRBJ2-5; 7 positions agree with TRBD1. CDR3 length: 13 residues. Unmatched junction bases numbered 3, after V lost 5 bases and J lost 3 bases. CDR3: CASSQGQKETQYF. In DNA form, the CDR3 reads TGTGCCAGCAGTCAGGGACAGAAAGAGACCCAGTACTTC.

A single count supports this clonotype. The V and J genes are TRBV3-1 and TRBJ2-3; the match to TRBD1 covers 8 bases. After removal of 6 bases from V and 3 bases from J, the junction contained 8 bases not matched to a gene. Germline V CDR1 and CDR2: LGHDT, YNNKEL (reference sequence). CDR3 length: 15 amino acids. CDR3 sequence reads: CASSSRDRRTDTQYF. The CDR3 bases are TGTGCCAGCAGTTCGAGGGACAGGAGGACAGATACGCAGTATTTT.

The chain couples TRBV10-2 to TRBJ2-3, with D uncertain. The CDR3 extends over 13 amino acids. Trimming cost V 8 bases and J 2 bases, with 11 bases left between them. In germline, CDR1 is WSHSY, CDR2 SAAADI. The CDR3 spells CASGVPNTDTQYF. The CDR3 region has the DNA TGCGCCAGCGGGGTACCAAACACAGATACGCAGTATTTT.

The chain uses TRBV7-2 and TRBJ2-1; possibly TRBD1 for D (6 bases). The CDR3 extends over 15 amino acids. The V end was cut by 7 bases, the J end by 0 bases, with 13 bases between. Germline assignment: CDR1 SGHTA and CDR2 FQGNSA. The CDR3 DNA follows: TGTGCCAGCACCTACAGGGTGAGCTCCTACAATGAGCAGTTCTTC. The encoded protein is CASTYRVSSYNEQFF.

The table lists this clonotype with a few counts. The CDR3 reads CASSSGGESYEQYF. The CDR3 nucleotides are TGTGCCAGCAGCTCAGGAGGGGAGAGCTACGAGCAGTACTTC. The chain combines TRBV7-6 with TRBJ2-7; weak D call: TRBD2 (6 bases). The germline CDR1 and CDR2 sequences are SGHVS and FNYEAQ. V was cut by 4 bases and J by 3 bases, with 13 bases left in between. The CDR3 spans 14 residues. The complete variable domain, with remaining parts taken from reference TRBV7-6 and TRBJ2-7, reads GAGVSQSPRYKVTKRGQDVALRCDPISGHVSLYWYRQALGQGPEFLTYFNYEAQQDKSGLPNDRFSAERPEGSISTLTIQRTEQRDSAMYRCASSSGGESYEQYFGPGTRLTVT.

This clonotype was recorded a few times. J is TRBJ1-6 and V is TRBV7-9; D may be TRBD1 (5 bases). Germline CDR1 is SEHNR and CDR2 is FQNEAQ (reference sequence). The ends were cut back, 5 bases at V and 5 bases at J, with 13 bases in the middle. This CDR3 has 15 residues. The CDR3 reads CASSLRDGDNSPLHF. The CDR3 DNA reads as TGTGCCAGCAGCCTCCGGGACGGAGATAATTCACCCCTCCACTTT.